What follows is one TCR beta chain and its context. What it binds is unknown. The data were taken from a study of shared clonotypes between healthy human individuals. The CD4+ fraction was divided into a CD45RA+ naive subset and a CD45RA-negative memory subset. General study points: Clonotype sharing across several donors was observed for roughly 5% of naive CD4 clonotypes.

The test was conducted at deep level. The repertoire was sequenced with immunoSEQ multiplex PCR; TCRdb's copy has only in-frame clones and lacks some. The profile shows approximately 1.5 million clones, 95% to 99% of them singletons. Germline values: CDR1 SGHNT, CDR2 YYREEE (reference sequence). The CDR3 runs 15 residues. The V end lost 4 bases, the J end lost 7 bases, and 17 bases lay between the germline ends. The chain carries TRBV5-4 and TRBJ1-4; tentative D call: TRBD1 (5 bases). The sequenced sample was naive CD4+ T cells sorted from blood. The subset: CD45RA+ positively selected. This clonotype was obtained from a young man in good health. The CDR3, as DNA: TGTGCCAGCAGCCGATTGGGGGACCGTCGTGAAAAACTGTTTTTT. Translation gives CASSRLGDRREKLFF.